A selection of T cell receptor beta chains follows, all from one sample in a study of beta chain features in type 1 diabetes. Here immunoSEQ multiplex PCR was the method, and the copy in TCRdb shows in-frame clones only, minus some. The sample includes around 150,000 clones, about 8.3% of them seen just once. The sequenced sample was central memory CD4+ T cells from blood. Receptors originate from a woman between 18 and 29 years old with type 1 diabetes. Both conserved end residues are part of each CDR3. The D gene is left open where the match is weak. Where a row states a size, it is once, few, many or the class of an expanded clone; other rows omit it.

clone size | D gene | J gene | CDR3 length | V gene | CDR3 DNA | CDR3 protein
. | TRBD1 | TRBJ1-2 | 13 | TRBV18 | TGTGCCAGCTCGGAGGGACAGGACTATGGCTACACCTTC | CASSEGQDYGYTF
. | . | TRBJ2-2 | 14 | TRBV7-2 | TGTGCCAGCAGCCCGCCGGGGAACACCGGGGAGCTGTTTTTT | CASSPPGNTGELFF
. | TRBD1 | TRBJ1-4 | 15 | TRBV6-5 | TGTGCCAGCAGTTACTTGGGACAGGGGAATGAAAAACTGTTTTTT | CASSYLGQGNEKLFF
. | . | TRBJ2-7 | 15 | TRBV28 | TGTGCCAGCAGTTTATTATACAGGCCTGGGGACGAGCAGTACTTC | CASSLLYRPGDEQYF
few | TRBD2 | TRBJ2-1 | 13 | TRBV28 | TGTGCCAGCACCGCGGGAGGGCACAATGAGCAGTTCTTC | CASTAGGHNEQFF
. | . | TRBJ2-3 | 13 | TRBV7-9 | TGTGCCAGCACCACCAGACAGGCGTATACGCAGTATTTT | CASTTRQAYTQYF
few | . | TRBJ2-2 | 13 | TRBV4-1 | TGCGCCAGCAGCCAAGTATTTACCGGGGAGCTGTTTTTT | CASSQVFTGELFF
few | TRBD2 | TRBJ2-3 | 15 | TRBV7-9 | TGTGCCAGCAGCCCGGGACTAGCGTTGACAGATACGCAGTATTTT | CASSPGLALTDTQYF
few | . | TRBJ2-5 | 15 | TRBV7-2 | TGTGCCAGCAGCTTAGTTGGCCGGCCGGGGGAGACCCAGTACTTC | CASSLVGRPGETQYF
few | . | TRBJ2-2 | 13 | TRBV7-9 | TGTGCCAGCAGCATACAGGGTACCGGGGAGCTGTTTTTT | CASSIQGTGELFF
. | . | TRBJ2-7 | 15 | TRBV18 | TGTGCCAGCTCACCTGGGGCGACATTGGGGATCGAGCAGTACTTC | CASSPGATLGIEQYF
. | TRBD2 | TRBJ2-4 | 14 | TRBV5-5 | TGTGCCAGCAGCTGGGGAGGCGGGGGAAACATTCAGTACTTC | CASSWGGGGNIQYF
. | TRBD1 | TRBJ1-2 | 17 | TRBV19 | TGTGCCAGTAGTTCCACCGGGACAGGGACCTCTAACTATGGCTACACCTTC | CASSSTGTGTSNYGYTF
few | . | TRBJ1-2 | 13 | TRBV10-3 | TGTGCCATCGGGGAGGGGCTCAACTATGGCTACACCTTC | CAIGEGLNYGYTF
few | TRBD1 | TRBJ2-7 | 14 | TRBV28 | TGTGCCAGCAGACTCGGACAGGGGTCCTACGAGCAGTACTTC | CASRLGQGSYEQYF
few | . | TRBJ1-4 | 15 | TRBV4-3 | TGCGCCAGCAGCCGACAGGACACGAGACTAGAAAAACTGTTTTTT | CASSRQDTRLEKLFF
. | TRBD1 | TRBJ1-1 | 15 | TRBV4-1 | TGTGCCAGCAGCCAAGACAGGGTTTTGGGGACTGAAGCTTTCTTT | CASSQDRVLGTEAFF
few | TRBD1 | TRBJ1-1 | 14 | TRBV18 | TGTGCCAGCTCACTCTTGACAGGGCAGACTGAAGCTTTCTTT | CASSLLTGQTEAFF